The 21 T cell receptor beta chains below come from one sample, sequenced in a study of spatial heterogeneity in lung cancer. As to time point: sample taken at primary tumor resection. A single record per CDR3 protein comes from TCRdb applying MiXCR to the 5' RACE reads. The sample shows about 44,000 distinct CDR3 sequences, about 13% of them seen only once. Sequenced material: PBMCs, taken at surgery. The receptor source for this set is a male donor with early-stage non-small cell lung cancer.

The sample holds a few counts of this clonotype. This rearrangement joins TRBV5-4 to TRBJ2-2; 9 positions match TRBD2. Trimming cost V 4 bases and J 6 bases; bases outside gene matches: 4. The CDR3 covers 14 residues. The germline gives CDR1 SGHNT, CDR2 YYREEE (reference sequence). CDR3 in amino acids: CASSLRTSAGELFF. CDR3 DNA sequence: TGTGCCAGCAGCCTAAGGACTAGCGCCGGGGAGCTGTTTTTT.

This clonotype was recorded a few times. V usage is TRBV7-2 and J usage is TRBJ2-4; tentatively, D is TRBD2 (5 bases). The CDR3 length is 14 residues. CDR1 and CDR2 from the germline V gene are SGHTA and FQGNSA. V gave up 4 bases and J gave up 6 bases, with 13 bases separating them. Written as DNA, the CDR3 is TGTGCCAGCAGCTCCCCCTCCGCGGGAAACATTCAGTACTTC. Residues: CASSSPSAGNIQYF.

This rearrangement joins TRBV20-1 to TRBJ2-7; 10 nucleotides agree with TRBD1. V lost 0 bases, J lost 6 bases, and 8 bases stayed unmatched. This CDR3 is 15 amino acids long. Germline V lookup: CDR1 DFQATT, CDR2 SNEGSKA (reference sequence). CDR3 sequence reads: CSARERDRGLLEQYF. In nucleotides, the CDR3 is TGCAGTGCTAGAGAACGGGACAGGGGTCTCCTCGAGCAGTACTTC.

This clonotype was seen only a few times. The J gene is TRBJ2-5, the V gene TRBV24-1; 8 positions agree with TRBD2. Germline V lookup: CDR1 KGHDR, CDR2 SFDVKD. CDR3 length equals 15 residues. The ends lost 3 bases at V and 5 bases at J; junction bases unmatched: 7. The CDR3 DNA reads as TGTGCCACCAGTGATGCTCGGGAGGGCGGGGAGACCCAGTACTTC. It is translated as CATSDAREGGETQYF.

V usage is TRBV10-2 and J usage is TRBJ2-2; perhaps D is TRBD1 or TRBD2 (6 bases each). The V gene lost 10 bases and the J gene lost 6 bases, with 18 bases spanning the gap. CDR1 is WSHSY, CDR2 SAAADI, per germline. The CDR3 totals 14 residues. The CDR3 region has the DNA TGCGCCACCCAGAGGGGGGAGACCTCCGGGGAGCTGTTTTTT. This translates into CATQRGETSGELFF.

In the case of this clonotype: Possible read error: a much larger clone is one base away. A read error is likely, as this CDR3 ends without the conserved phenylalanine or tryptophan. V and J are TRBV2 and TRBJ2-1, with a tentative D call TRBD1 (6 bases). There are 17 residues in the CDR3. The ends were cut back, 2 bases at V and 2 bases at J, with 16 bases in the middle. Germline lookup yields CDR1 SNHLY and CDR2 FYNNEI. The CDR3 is CASSERAGVGPYNEQFV. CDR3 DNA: TGTGCCAGCAGTGAACGGGCAGGGGTAGGACCCTACAATGAGCAGTTCGTC.

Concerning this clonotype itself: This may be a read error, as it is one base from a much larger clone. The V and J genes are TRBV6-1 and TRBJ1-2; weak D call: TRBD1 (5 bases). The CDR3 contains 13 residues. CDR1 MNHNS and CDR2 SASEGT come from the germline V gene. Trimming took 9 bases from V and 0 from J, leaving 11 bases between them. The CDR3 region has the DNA TGTGCCAGTACGTCAGGGTCTAACTATGGCTACACCTTC. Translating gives CASTSGSNYGYTF.

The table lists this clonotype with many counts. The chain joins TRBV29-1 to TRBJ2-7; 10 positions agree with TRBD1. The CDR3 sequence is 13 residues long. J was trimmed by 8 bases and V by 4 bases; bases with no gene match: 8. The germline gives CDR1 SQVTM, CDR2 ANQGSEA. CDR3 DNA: TGCAGCGTTGCCGAGACAGGGGGCGTCCAGCAGTACTTC. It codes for CSVAETGGVQQYF.

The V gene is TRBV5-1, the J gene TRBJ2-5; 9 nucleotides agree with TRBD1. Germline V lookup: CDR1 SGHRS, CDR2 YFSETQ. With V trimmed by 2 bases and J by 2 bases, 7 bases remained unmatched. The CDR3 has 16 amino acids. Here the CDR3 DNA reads TGCGCCAGCAGCTTTAATCCTGGGACAGGGCAAGAGACCCAGTACTTC. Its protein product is CASSFNPGTGQETQYF.

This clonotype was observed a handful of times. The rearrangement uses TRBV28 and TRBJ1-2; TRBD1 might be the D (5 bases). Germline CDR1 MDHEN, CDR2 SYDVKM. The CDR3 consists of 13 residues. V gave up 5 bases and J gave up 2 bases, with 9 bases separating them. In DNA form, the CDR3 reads TGTGCCAGCAGTCCGGGACGGAACTATGGCTACACCTTC. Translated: CASSPGRNYGYTF.

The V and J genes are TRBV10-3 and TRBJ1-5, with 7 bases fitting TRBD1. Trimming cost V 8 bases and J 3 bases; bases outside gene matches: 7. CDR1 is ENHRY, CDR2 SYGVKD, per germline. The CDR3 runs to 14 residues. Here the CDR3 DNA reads TGTGCCATCGGAGGGACAGACTTCAATCAGCCCCAGCATTTT. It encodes CAIGGTDFNQPQHF.

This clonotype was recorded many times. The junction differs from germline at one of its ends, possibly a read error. The CDR3 DNA reads as TGCAGTGCACTCCCCGGGACTAGCGGGAGGCCAGGTAACTTC. Protein: CSALPGTSGRPGNF. The V and J genes are TRBV20-1 and TRBJ2-7; 15 bases agree with TRBD2. The germline V gene has CDR1 DFQATT and CDR2 SNEGSKA (reference sequence). The CDR3 length is 14 residues.

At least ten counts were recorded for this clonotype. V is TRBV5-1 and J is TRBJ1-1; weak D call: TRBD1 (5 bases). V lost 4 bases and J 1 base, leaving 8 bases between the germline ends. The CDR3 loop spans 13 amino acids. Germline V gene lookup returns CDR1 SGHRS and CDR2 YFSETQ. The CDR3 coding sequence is TGCGCCAGCAGCACCGGGACGAACACTGAAGCTTTCTTT. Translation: CASSTGTNTEAFF.

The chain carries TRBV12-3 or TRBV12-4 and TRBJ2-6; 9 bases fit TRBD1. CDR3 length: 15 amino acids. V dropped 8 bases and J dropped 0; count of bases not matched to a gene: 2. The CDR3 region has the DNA TGTGCCAGCGGACAGGGGAACTCTGGGGCCAACGTCCTGACTTTC. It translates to CASGQGNSGANVLTF.

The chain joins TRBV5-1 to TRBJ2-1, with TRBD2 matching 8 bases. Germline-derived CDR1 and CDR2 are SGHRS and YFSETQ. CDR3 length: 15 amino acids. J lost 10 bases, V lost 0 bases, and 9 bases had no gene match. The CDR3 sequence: CASSLDPSGPREQFF. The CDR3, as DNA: TGCGCCAGCAGCTTGGATCCTAGCGGGCCTAGAGAGCAGTTCTTC.

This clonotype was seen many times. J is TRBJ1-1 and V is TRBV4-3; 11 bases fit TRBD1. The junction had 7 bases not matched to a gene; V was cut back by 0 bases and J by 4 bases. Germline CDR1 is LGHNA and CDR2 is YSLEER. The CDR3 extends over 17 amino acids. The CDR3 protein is CASSQEVAGTGGTEAFF. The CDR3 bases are TGCGCCAGCAGCCAAGAAGTGGCCGGGACAGGGGGCACTGAAGCTTTCTTT.

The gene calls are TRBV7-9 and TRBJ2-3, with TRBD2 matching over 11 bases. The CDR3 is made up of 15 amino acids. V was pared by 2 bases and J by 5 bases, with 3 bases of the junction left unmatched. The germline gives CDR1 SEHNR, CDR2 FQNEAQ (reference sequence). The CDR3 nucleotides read TGTGCCAGCAGCTTAACTAGCGGGGGTGGAGATACGCAGTATTTT. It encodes CASSLTSGGGDTQYF.

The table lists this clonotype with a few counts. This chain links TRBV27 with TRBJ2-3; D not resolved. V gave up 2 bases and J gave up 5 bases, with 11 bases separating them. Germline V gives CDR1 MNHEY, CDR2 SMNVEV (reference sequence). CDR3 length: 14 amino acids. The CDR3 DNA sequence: TGTGCCAGCAGTTTAAGTCCCCCGCTAGATACGCAGTATTTT. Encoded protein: CASSLSPPLDTQYF.

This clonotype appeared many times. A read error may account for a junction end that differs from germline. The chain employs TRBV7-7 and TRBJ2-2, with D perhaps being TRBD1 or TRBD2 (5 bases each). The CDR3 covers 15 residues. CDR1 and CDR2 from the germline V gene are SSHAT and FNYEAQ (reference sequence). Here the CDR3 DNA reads TGTGCTAGCAGCTCGCTCGGGGCGAGGGCCGGGGAGCTGTTTTTT. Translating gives CASSSLGARAGELFF.

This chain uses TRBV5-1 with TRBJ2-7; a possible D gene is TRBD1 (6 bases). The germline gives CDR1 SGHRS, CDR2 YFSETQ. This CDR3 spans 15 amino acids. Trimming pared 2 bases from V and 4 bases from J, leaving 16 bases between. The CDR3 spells CASSFSPQGTYEQYF. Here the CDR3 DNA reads TGCGCCAGCAGCTTTTCACCACAGGGAACGTACGAGCAGTACTTC.

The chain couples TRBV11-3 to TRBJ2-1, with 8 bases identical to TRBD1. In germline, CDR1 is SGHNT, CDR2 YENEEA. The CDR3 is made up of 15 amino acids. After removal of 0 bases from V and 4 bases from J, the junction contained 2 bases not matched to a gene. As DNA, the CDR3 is TGTGCCAGCAGCTTAGAACAGGGGGTTTACAATGAGCAGTTCTTC. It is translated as CASSLEQGVYNEQFF.